Presented here are 29 T cell receptor beta chains from one specimen sequenced in a study of T cell clonotyping in hematopoietic cell transplantation. Data came from immunoSEQ multiplex PCR; TCRdb stores just in-frame clones and leaves some out. The top ten clones hold 4.4% of a sample with 6,500 to 8,500 clones, roughly 92% of them seen once. The material was PBMCs, obtained 180 days after allogeneic stem cell transplant. These TCRs come from a female patient aged 45-60 years who had an allogeneic stem cell transplant from an unrelated donor, so the T cells may come from the graft donor. Some clones in this sample may be carry-over from other donors' samples.

The chain recombines TRBV10-2 with TRBJ1-5; D remains unclear. Germline V lookup: CDR1 WSHSY, CDR2 SAAADI. This CDR3 is 14 amino acids long. Trimming cost V 7 bases and J 5 bases, with 15 bases left between them. The CDR3 is CASNSLGPDQPQHF. The CDR3 DNA sequence: TGCGCCAGCAACTCCTTGGGTCCAGATCAGCCCCAGCATTTT.

Note on this clone: Its ends do not fully match the called genes, so a read error is possible. This chain links TRBV7-7 with TRBJ2-5; D is uncertain. The V gene's germline CDR1 is SSHAT and CDR2 FNYEAQ (reference sequence). This CDR3 contains 13 residues. CDR3: CASTPGGKETQYF. In DNA, the CDR3 is TGTGCTAGCACCCCAGGTGGCAAAGAGACCCAGTACTTC.

The V gene is TRBV4-1, the J gene TRBJ1-5; D uncertain. CDR3 length: 14 residues. Per the germline V gene, CDR1 is MGHRA and CDR2 is YSYEKL. The germline V and J ends were trimmed by 4 bases and 1 base, with 8 bases remaining between them. The CDR3 sequence is CASSRESSNQPQHF. The CDR3 bases are TGCGCCAGCAGCCGAGAGTCAAGCAATCAGCCCCAGCATTTT.

The V gene is TRBV11-1, the J gene TRBJ1-3; D remains ambiguous. This CDR3 is built from 15 residues. Germline CDR1 reads SGHAT; CDR2 reads FQDESV (reference sequence). V was cut by 0 bases and J by 0 bases, with 6 bases left in between. For the CDR3, the DNA is TGTGCCAGCAGCTTAGCCGGCTACTCTGGAAACACCATATATTTT. It specifies CASSLAGYSGNTIYF.

This clone was observed a handful of times. The V gene is TRBV2, the J gene TRBJ1-2; D gene unclear. V lost 3 bases and J lost 2, with 7 bases in between. The CDR3 covers 13 residues. Germline V lookup: CDR1 SNHLY, CDR2 FYNNEI. The CDR3 region has the DNA TGTGCCAGCAGTGAGGGCAGAAACTATGGCTACACCTTC. This codes for CASSEGRNYGYTF.

The sample holds a few counts of this clone. V and J are TRBV19 and TRBJ1-1; D is undetermined. V lost 1 base and J 1 base, leaving 7 bases between the germline ends. The CDR3 is 14 residues long. Germline V lookup: CDR1 LNHDA, CDR2 SQIVND (reference sequence). In nucleotides, the CDR3 is TGTGCCAGTAGTATAGTATGGGCGAACACTGAAGCTTTCTTT. It is translated as CASSIVWANTEAFF.

The gene calls are TRBV10-3 and TRBJ2-1, with TRBD2 identical over 11 bases. The CDR3 loop spans 15 amino acids. CDR1 and CDR2 from the germline V gene are ENHRY and SYGVKD. Unmatched junction bases numbered 5, after V lost 0 bases and J lost 10 bases. CDR3 sequence reads: CAISESLAGVEEQFF. As DNA, the CDR3 is TGTGCCATCAGTGAGTCACTAGCGGGAGTTGAGGAGCAGTTCTTC.

The V gene is TRBV11-2, the J gene TRBJ1-3; D is unclear. V lost 5 bases to trimming and J lost 7 bases, with 15 bases between them. The CDR3 sequence is 14 residues long. Germline CDR1 reads SGHAT; CDR2 reads FQNNGV. The CDR3 nucleotides read TGTGCCAGCAGCCGGACTAACATTGAGAACACCATATATTTT. Translating gives CASSRTNIENTIYF.

The chain is built from TRBV4-1 and TRBJ2-2, with D unresolved. Trimming pared 4 bases from V and 3 bases from J, leaving 3 bases between. Per the germline V gene, CDR1 is MGHRA and CDR2 is YSYEKL. This CDR3 region has 12 residues. CDR3 region: CASSPDTGELFF. In DNA, the CDR3 is TGCGCCAGCAGCCCTGACACCGGGGAGCTGTTTTTT.

V gene TRBV20-1 combines with J gene TRBJ1-2; D not certain. The CDR3 spans 11 residues. Germline CDR1 reads DFQATT; CDR2 reads SNEGSKA (reference sequence). Between the trimmed V and J ends, which lost 0 bases and 6 bases, there was a span of 5 bases. CDR3 amino acids: CSARDGDGYTF. The CDR3 bases are TGCAGTGCTAGAGATGGGGATGGCTACACCTTC.

V usage is TRBV19 and J usage is TRBJ1-5; D is perhaps TRBD1 (5 bases). V was cut by 9 bases and J by 2 bases, with 17 bases left in between. Looked up from germline, CDR1 is LNHDA and CDR2 is SQIVND (reference sequence). This CDR3 has 15 amino acids. CDR3 nucleotides: TGTGCCAGCCAGGCTGGGGGAACGGGCAATCAGCCCCAGCATTTT. This translates into CASQAGGTGNQPQHF. Full variable domain (outside the CDR3, taken from reference TRBV19 and TRBJ1-5): DGGITQSPKYLFRKEGQNVTLSCEQNLNHDAMYWYRQDPGQGLRLIYYSQIVNDFQKGDIAEGYSVSREKKESFPLTVTSAQKNPTAFYLCASQAGGTGNQPQHFGDGTRLSIL.

This clone was recorded a few times. The J gene is TRBJ2-7, the V gene TRBV18; D ambiguous. Germline CDR1 is KGHSH and CDR2 is LQKENI. V lost 5 bases, J lost 6 bases, and 11 bases lay in between. The CDR3 totals 12 residues. The CDR3 region is CASSLIIAEQYF. As DNA, the CDR3 is TGTGCCAGCTCATTAATAATTGCCGAGCAGTACTTC.

The J gene is TRBJ1-5, the V gene TRBV21-1; whether TRBD1, the table's D call, matches the DNA was not checked. TRBV21-1 is flagged as a pseudogene. The CDR3 is made up of 16 amino acids. The CDR3: CASSKEEGRDRQPQHF. The DNA for the CDR3 is TGTGCCAGCAGCAAAGAGGAAGGACGTGACAGGCAGCCCCAGCATTTT.

This chain joins TRBV28 and TRBJ1-4, with a weak D call TRBD1 (5 bases). Germline assignment: CDR1 MDHEN and CDR2 SYDVKM. V dropped 1 base and J dropped 8 bases, with 11 bases sitting between them. The CDR3 totals 14 residues. The DNA of the CDR3 is TGTGCCAGCAGTTTATTCCATGCAGGGGAAAAACTGTTTTTT. Its protein product is CASSLFHAGEKLFF. The full variable domain, its missing parts supplied by reference TRBV28 and TRBJ1-4, is DVKVTQSSRYLVKRTGEKVFLECVQDMDHENMFWYRQDPGLGLRLIYFSYDVKMKEKGDIPEGYSVSREKKERFSLILESASTNQTSMYLCASSLFHAGEKLFFGSGTQLSVL.

The J gene is TRBJ1-2, the V gene TRBV6-5, with unresolved D. Germline CDR1 and CDR2: MNHEY and SVGAGI. V was shortened by 0 bases and J by 5 bases, with 13 bases between the two germline ends. The CDR3 spans 15 residues. The CDR3 loop reads CASSYSSVGYYGYTF. CDR3 bases: TGTGCCAGCAGTTACTCGTCCGTGGGGTATTATGGCTACACCTTC.

CDR3 region: CASSALDRDSPLHF. In DNA form, the CDR3 reads TGTGCCAGCAGCGCGCTGGACAGGGATTCACCCCTCCACTTT. The chain has TRBV7-2 and TRBJ1-6; TRBD1 matches 8 bases. The CDR3 sequence is 14 residues long. The ends lost 5 bases at V and 8 bases at J; junction bases unmatched: 5. CDR1 is SGHTA and CDR2 is FQGNSA in the germline V gene.

V usage is TRBV5-1 and J usage is TRBJ2-1, with a tentative D call TRBD2 (6 bases). The germline V gene has CDR1 SGHRS and CDR2 YFSETQ. Trimming took 0 bases from V and 3 from J, leaving 16 bases between them. The CDR3 sequence is 17 residues long. CDR3 DNA sequence: TGCGCCAGCAGCTTGGCCCCGGACGGCGGGGACTACAATGAGCAGTTCTTC. Its translation: CASSLAPDGGDYNEQFF.

CDR3 region: CASSLGTGELFF. The CDR3 DNA sequence: TGCGCCAGCAGTTTAGGGACCGGGGAGCTGTTTTTT. This sequence joins TRBV4-3 and TRBJ2-2, with D unclear. CDR1 is LGHNA, CDR2 YSLEER, per germline. CDR3 size: 12 residues. V was shortened by 6 bases and J by 5 bases, with 7 bases between the two germline ends.

This chain links TRBV6-1 with TRBJ2-3; TRBD2 matches at 14 bases. This CDR3 contains 15 residues. Germline trimming cut 4 bases from V and 4 bases from J; bases unmatched to any gene: 1. Looked up from germline, CDR1 is MNHNS and CDR2 is SASEGT. The CDR3, as DNA: TGTGCCAGCAGTGGACTAGCGGGGGGGCCAGATACGCAGTATTTT. Amino acid sequence: CASSGLAGGPDTQYF.

The chain links TRBV19 to TRBJ1-6, with TRBD1 matching over 7 bases. The V and J ends lost 6 bases and 6 bases, in that order; junction bases with no gene match: 8. The CDR3 spans 15 residues. Germline CDR1 reads LNHDA; CDR2 reads SQIVND (reference sequence). This chain's CDR3 is CASSGQVRPNSPLHF. The CDR3 nucleotides read TGTGCCAGTAGCGGACAGGTGCGCCCTAATTCACCCCTCCACTTT.

The V and J genes are TRBV6-5 and TRBJ1-4; D not certain. The germline V gene has CDR1 MNHEY and CDR2 SVGAGI. The CDR3 sequence is 15 residues long. The V and J ends lost 0 bases and 4 bases respectively, with 9 bases between them. The CDR3 loop reads CASSYSGPSNEKLFF. The DNA for the CDR3 is TGTGCCAGCAGTTACTCAGGTCCGAGTAATGAAAAACTGTTTTTT.

J is TRBJ1-5 and V is TRBV4-1, with a tentative D call TRBD1 (6 bases). Germline CDR1 and CDR2: MGHRA and YSYEKL. The CDR3 contains 15 residues. Trimming removed 6 bases from V and 2 bases from J, with 14 bases in between. CDR3 DNA: TGCGCCAGCAGTCGCAACAGGGACGGCAATCAGCCCCAGCATTTT. This encodes CASSRNRDGNQPQHF.

The chain uses TRBV4-1 and TRBJ1-2; D unresolved. V dropped 5 bases and J dropped 5 bases, with 6 bases sitting between them. The V gene's germline CDR1 is MGHRA and CDR2 YSYEKL. The CDR3 has 11 amino acids. Written as DNA, the CDR3 is TGCGCCAGCAGCGATTTTTATGGCTACACCTTC. Translation gives CASSDFYGYTF.

V usage is TRBV9 and J usage is TRBJ2-1; D is perhaps TRBD1 or TRBD2 (5 bases each). Germline CDR1 is SGDLS and CDR2 is YYNGEE. The CDR3 runs to 14 residues. Trimming cost V 4 bases and J 5 bases, with 13 bases left between them. The CDR3 coding sequence is TGTGCCAGCAGCCCTTGGGACGGAGACAATGAGCAGTTCTTC. Amino acid sequence: CASSPWDGDNEQFF.

For the CDR3, the DNA is TGTGCCAGCAGCCTCGGGACTAGGGGAGAGACCCAGTACTTC. This translates into CASSLGTRGETQYF. The V call is TRBV7-8, the J call TRBJ2-5; 8 nucleotides match TRBD2. The V segment lost 5 bases and the J segment 4 bases; nucleotides outside the gene matches: 6. The CDR3 is 14 residues long. Germline V gene lookup returns CDR1 SGHVS and CDR2 FQNEAQ. Supplemented by reference TRBV7-8 and TRBJ2-5, the full variable domain reads GAGVSQSPRYKVAKRGQDVALRCDPISGHVSLFWYQQALGQGPEFLTYFQNEAQLDKSGLPSDRFFAERPEGSVSTLKIQRTQQEDSAVYLCASSLGTRGETQYFGPGTRLLVL.

V usage is TRBV6-5 and J usage is TRBJ2-4; unclear D gene. The germline V and J ends were trimmed by 4 bases and 0 bases, with 7 bases remaining between them. Germline V gene sequence: CDR1 MNHEY, CDR2 SVGAGI. CDR3 length equals 14 residues. The CDR3, as DNA: TGTGCCAGCAGTTCCAACCTAGCCAAAAACATTCAGTACTTC. It translates to CASSSNLAKNIQYF.

The V and J genes are TRBV19 and TRBJ1-5, with D unclear. V lost 7 bases to trimming and J lost 6 bases, with 19 bases between them. The CDR3 runs to 15 residues. Germline CDR1 is LNHDA and CDR2 is SQIVND (reference sequence). CDR3 residues: CASTKTREGLQPQHF. Written as DNA, the CDR3 is TGTGCCAGTACAAAAACTAGGGAAGGACTTCAGCCCCAGCATTTT.

The gene calls are TRBV18 and TRBJ2-5, with 8 bases identical to TRBD1. V shed 2 bases and J 5 bases; nucleotides not matched to a gene: 7. Looked up from germline, CDR1 is KGHSH and CDR2 is LQKENI. This CDR3 is built from 15 residues. The CDR3 DNA sequence: TGTGCCAGCTCACCAGCTCTGGACAGGGAGGAGACCCAGTACTTC. It specifies CASSPALDREETQYF.

For this clone: One end of the junction is discordant with germline, which a read error may explain. The rearrangement joins TRBV7-3 to TRBJ2-5; possibly TRBD1 or TRBD2 for D (5 bases each). The CDR3 spans 13 residues. Looked up from germline, CDR1 is SGHTA and CDR2 is FQGTGA. For the CDR3, the DNA is TGTGCCAGCAGTCCGTTGGGGGAAGAGGCCCAGTACTTC. This sequence encodes CASSPLGEEAQYF. Full variable domain (rest looked up from reference TRBV7-3 and TRBJ2-5): GAGVSQTPSNKVTEKGKYVELRCDPISGHTALYWYRQSLGQGPEFLIYFQGTGAADDSGLPNDRFFAVRPEGSVSTLKIQRTERGDSAVYLCASSPLGEEAQYFGPGTRLLVL.